Shown below are 11 T cell receptor beta chains from a single sample sequenced in a study of T cell responses to AZD1222 COVID-19 vaccine. Method: immunoSEQ multiplex PCR; TCRdb's copy keeps in-frame clones and lacks some. The repertoire holds more than 120,000 clones, with 75% to 90% as singletons. The sequenced sample was peripheral blood, obtained 28 days after the second AZD1222 dose. All receptors derive from an adult who received the AZD1222 COVID-19 vaccine.

This clone was detected once. This chain joins TRBV24-1 and TRBJ2-3, with a tentative D call TRBD1 (6 bases). The CDR3 sequence is 15 residues long. Germline V gives CDR1 KGHDR, CDR2 SFDVKD. Deletions cut 3 bases from V and 0 bases from J, with 9 bases between. The CDR3, as DNA: TGTGCCACCAGTGATCGGACAGAGAGCACAGATACGCAGTATTTT. Amino acids: CATSDRTESTDTQYF.

The chain uses TRBV10-2 and TRBJ2-7; 9 nucleotides line up with TRBD2. V shed 8 bases, J shed 2 bases, and the junction held 7 bases outside the gene matches. Germline CDR1 WSHSY, CDR2 SAAADI. The CDR3 runs to 14 residues. The CDR3 DNA reads TGCGCCAGCCGTAGCGGGAGAGGCCCCTACGAGCAGTACTTC. Its protein product is CASRSGRGPYEQYF.

The V call is TRBV5-4, the J call TRBJ2-5; D is perhaps TRBD1 (6 bases). Germline V gene lookup returns CDR1 SGHNT and CDR2 YYREEE (reference sequence). The CDR3 loop spans 12 amino acids. V lost 4 bases and J lost 3, with 7 bases in between. The CDR3 DNA is TGTGCCAGCAGCAACAGGGAAGAGACCCAGTACTTC. The encoded protein is CASSNREETQYF.

This sequence joins TRBV28 and TRBJ2-7; unclear D gene. The CDR3 length is 14 residues. CDR1 MDHEN and CDR2 SYDVKM come from the germline V gene. V was pared by 7 bases and J by 0 bases, with 13 bases between. CDR3 amino acids: CASTTRLSSYEQYF. The CDR3 DNA reads TGTGCCAGCACCACCAGACTCAGCTCCTACGAGCAGTACTTC.

The chain combines TRBV28 with TRBJ1-6, with D unresolved. The CDR3 runs to 12 residues. Germline CDR1 reads MDHEN; CDR2 reads SYDVKM. Trimming left V 8 bases short and J 8 bases short, with 10 bases between. CDR3 protein: CASSGTDSPLHF. The DNA for the CDR3 is TGTGCCAGCTCGGGTACCGATTCACCCCTCCACTTT.

The gene calls are TRBV9 and TRBJ2-3; 9 bases agree with TRBD1. Germline V lookup: CDR1 SGDLS, CDR2 YYNGEE. The CDR3 is 15 residues long. The V and J ends lost 3 bases and 0 bases, in that order; junction bases with no gene match: 2. DNA for the CDR3: TGTGCCAGCAGCGGGGGGACAGGGAGCACAGATACGCAGTATTTT. This sequence encodes CASSGGTGSTDTQYF.

The V call is TRBV19, the J call TRBJ2-7; 9 nucleotides align to TRBD1. Germline V lookup: CDR1 LNHDA, CDR2 SQIVND (reference sequence). This CDR3 is built from 14 residues. With V trimmed by 6 bases and J by 0 bases, 3 bases remained unmatched. The CDR3 sequence: CASRPTGGSYEQYF. The CDR3 nucleotides are TGTGCCAGTAGGCCGACAGGGGGCTCCTACGAGCAGTACTTC.

The chain recombines TRBV25-1 with TRBJ1-2; TRBD1 is a possible D gene (6 bases). V was pared by 6 bases and J by 5 bases, with 13 bases between. From germline, CDR1 is MGHDK and CDR2 SYGVNS. This CDR3 is 13 amino acids long. As DNA, the CDR3 is TGTGCCAGCAGAGACGACAGGAGTTATGGCTACACCTTC. Amino acids: CASRDDRSYGYTF.

The table lists this clone with a few counts. The CDR3 DNA follows: TGTGCCACCAGCAGAGAAAGGGCGAGCAATCAGCCCCAGCATTTT. Its protein is CATSRERASNQPQHF. The V gene is TRBV15, the J gene TRBJ1-5; D gene ambiguous. The germline V and J ends were trimmed by 0 bases and 1 base, with 7 bases remaining between them. This CDR3 has 15 amino acids. The germline V gene encodes CDR1 LNHNV and CDR2 YYDKDF (reference sequence).

The chain joins TRBV19 to TRBJ1-5; D is ambiguous. CDR1 LNHDA and CDR2 SQIVND come from the germline V gene (reference sequence). V lost 1 base and J lost 2, with 9 bases in between. This CDR3 has 15 amino acids. Written as DNA, the CDR3 is TGTGCCAGTAGTATAGCCGGGGAAGGCAATCAGCCCCAGCATTTT. This gives the protein CASSIAGEGNQPQHF.

V usage is TRBV5-1 and J usage is TRBJ2-3; D is unresolved. The V end lost 3 bases, the J end lost 1 base, and 9 bases lay between the germline ends. The CDR3 is made up of 14 amino acids. Germline values: CDR1 SGHRS, CDR2 YFSETQ. The CDR3 nucleotides are TGCGCCAGCAGCTACGGTTCGGGCACAGATACGCAGTATTTT. This translates into CASSYGSGTDTQYF.